Below are 14 T cell receptor beta chains sequenced from a single sample in a study of T-cell reconstitution after alpha-beta-depleted transplantation in children (dated by TCRdb to the mid-2010s). The library was generated by PCR. Sequencing relied on an Illumina HiSeq 2500. TCR library preparation used molecular barcoding, with unique molecular identifiers applied to normalize quantification of the TCRbeta repertoire. The public reads were quality trimmed at Q25 with fastp and then assembled into clones with MiXCR by TCRdb, keeping productive beta chains. Identical CDR3 proteins give one entry, which carries the most common genes and DNA. The sample table shows approximately 430,000 distinct CDR3 sequences, and roughly 15% are seen once. Clones ranked in the top ten supply about 32% of the sample. What the treatment or condition label conveys for this sample: allogeneic hematopoietic cell transplantation with graft depleted of TCRalphabeta T cells and CD19 B cells.

The sequencing used PBMCs, mostly from graft donor cells, collected 360 days after TCRalphabeta/CD19-depleted stem cell transplant. The receptor set was obtained from a boy in the first two years of life who had a stem cell transplant for Wiskott-Aldrich syndrome, so the T cells may come from the graft donor.

The rearrangement joins TRBV7-9 to TRBJ2-7, with D tentatively TRBD1 (5 bases). CDR1 and CDR2 from the germline V gene are SEHNR and FQNEAQ (reference sequence). V was cut by 3 bases and J by 6 bases, with 12 bases left in between. The CDR3 spans 13 residues. CDR3 sequence: CASSLKGISEQYF. The CDR3 DNA reads as TGTGCCAGCAGCTTGAAGGGGATCTCCGAGCAGTACTTC.

This clonotype showed up just a few times. The chain recombines TRBV24-1 with TRBJ2-2; D may be TRBD1 (5 bases). This CDR3 contains 17 residues. Trimming left V 3 bases short and J 4 bases short, with 17 bases between. Germline loops: CDR1 KGHDR, CDR2 SFDVKD. CDR3 residues: CATSDPRTGPGTGELFF. The DNA of the CDR3 is TGTGCCACCAGTGATCCTCGCACAGGACCGGGCACCGGGGAGCTGTTTTTT.

The gene calls are TRBV20-1 and TRBJ2-7; 8 nucleotides align to TRBD2. J gave up 6 bases and V 0 bases, and 4 bases lay outside the gene matches. CDR1 is DFQATT, CDR2 SNEGSKA, per germline (reference sequence). CDR3 size: 13 residues. The CDR3 coding sequence is TGCAGTGCTAGAGAGGCGGGGGGACTCGAGCAGTACTTC. Translated, it gives CSAREAGGLEQYF.

The chain couples TRBV20-1 to TRBJ2-3; 10 nucleotides align to TRBD1. Germline V gene lookup returns CDR1 DFQATT and CDR2 SNEGSKA (reference sequence). The CDR3 totals 13 residues. J gave up 5 bases and V 1 base, and 0 bases lay outside the gene matches. This chain's CDR3 is CSARGDRGDTQYF. The CDR3 DNA follows: TGCAGTGCTAGAGGGGACAGGGGAGATACGCAGTATTTT.

The chain couples TRBV20-1 to TRBJ2-1; 8 bases line up with TRBD2. Germline assignment: CDR1 DFQATT and CDR2 SNEGSKA (reference sequence). The CDR3 consists of 16 residues. J was trimmed by 7 bases and V by 4 bases; bases with no gene match: 15. CDR3 DNA sequence: TGCAGTGCTAACCGACCTCGAGACGGGAGGGTGAATGAGCAGTTCTTC. This codes for CSANRPRDGRVNEQFF.

This clonotype was picked up a small number of times. The chain combines TRBV20-1 with TRBJ1-1; D remains ambiguous. The CDR3 consists of 15 residues. Germline CDR1 is DFQATT and CDR2 is SNEGSKA (reference sequence). Trimming pared 0 bases from V and 1 base from J, leaving 12 bases between. This chain's CDR3 is CSARDLGPANTEAFF. CDR3 sequence (DNA): TGCAGTGCTAGAGATTTAGGGCCCGCGAACACTGAAGCTTTCTTT.

The sample holds a few counts of this clonotype. The chain has TRBV11-2 and TRBJ2-7; tentatively, D is TRBD2 (5 bases). The CDR3 spans 13 residues. V was trimmed by 3 bases and J by 4 bases, leaving 10 bases between them. Per the germline V gene, CDR1 is SGHAT and CDR2 is FQNNGV. CDR3 DNA sequence: TGTGCCAGCAGCTTCACTAGTAGGTACGAGCAGTACTTC. Protein sequence: CASSFTSRYEQYF.

This clonotype was picked up a small number of times. This chain joins TRBV7-9 and TRBJ2-7; D not certain. The CDR3 runs to 16 residues. The ends were cut back, 1 base at V and 0 bases at J, with 13 bases in the middle. Germline-derived CDR1 and CDR2 are SEHNR and FQNEAQ (reference sequence). Here the CDR3 reads CASSLDGGPSSYEQYF. Written as DNA, the CDR3 is TGTGCCAGCAGCTTAGATGGTGGACCCAGCTCCTACGAGCAGTACTTC.

This clonotype came up a few times. This sequence joins TRBV5-1 and TRBJ2-5; tentative D call: TRBD1 (5 bases). Germline-derived CDR1 and CDR2 are SGHRS and YFSETQ. V lost 4 bases and J lost 4, with 17 bases in between. CDR3 length equals 15 residues. CDR3 protein: CASSDHRSQRETQYF. The CDR3 DNA reads TGCGCCAGCAGCGACCACAGGAGTCAACGAGAGACCCAGTACTTC.

To note about this clonotype: An end of the junction differs from the germline gene, which may be a read error. J is TRBJ2-5 and V is TRBV12-3 or TRBV12-4; 15 bases align to TRBD2. This CDR3 region has 16 residues. CDR3 sequence: CASSFTGLAGGENQYF. The CDR3 DNA reads as TGTGCCAGCAGTTTCACGGGACTAGCGGGAGGAGAGAACCAGTACTTC.

The chain couples TRBV5-1 to TRBJ2-1; the D call may be TRBD1 or TRBD2 (6 bases each). V shed 0 bases and J shed 8 bases, with 9 bases lying between them. The V gene's germline CDR1 is SGHRS and CDR2 YFSETQ. The CDR3 runs to 13 residues. The CDR3 is CASSLGGADEQFF. DNA of the CDR3: TGCGCCAGCAGCTTGGGGGGGGCCGATGAGCAGTTCTTC.

This clonotype was observed a handful of times. The rearrangement uses TRBV2 and TRBJ2-7, with 8 bases identical to TRBD1. Germline V lookup: CDR1 SNHLY, CDR2 FYNNEI. V lost 0 bases and J lost 3; bases outside the gene matches: 10. The CDR3 contains 17 residues. The CDR3 sequence is CASSEALLAGGIYEQYF. In DNA form, the CDR3 reads TGTGCCAGCAGTGAAGCGCTTCTGGCAGGGGGCATCTACGAGCAGTACTTC.

The V gene is TRBV6-4, the J gene TRBJ2-2; TRBD2 matches at 8 bases. The V and J ends lost 4 bases and 5 bases, in that order; junction bases with no gene match: 3. This CDR3 region has 14 residues. The germline V gene encodes CDR1 MRHNA and CDR2 SNTAGT. As DNA, the CDR3 is TGTGCCAGCAGTGTCCGGGGGGGAACCGGGGAGCTGTTTTTT. Translation: CASSVRGGTGELFF.

This clonotype showed up just once. The V call is TRBV5-1, the J call TRBJ2-7; weak D call: TRBD1 (5 bases). The ends were cut back, 1 base at V and 3 bases at J, with 17 bases in the middle. CDR1 is SGHRS, CDR2 YFSETQ, per germline. This CDR3 region has 16 residues. CDR3 bases: TGCGCCAGCAGCTTGTTGGGCGGACAAGGGAACTACGAGCAGTACTTC. Translating gives CASSLLGGQGNYEQYF.